This T cell receptor (beta chain) was recovered during a study of blood T cell repertoires in COVID-19. Study context: Spain, Italy and the United States supplied samples that represented acute and convalescent COVID-19. From T cells, B-cell-depleted T cells, or PBMCs came the material, which was cDNA or gDNA.

Recruited during active infection, patients (from Seattle) were subsequently followed longitudinally. Measured with immunoSEQ multiplex PCR; TCRdb has only the in-frame clones, and not every one. Among around 120,000 clones listed, roughly 90% were seen once. Losses at the gene ends were 0 bases for V and 8 bases for J; bases not matched to a gene: 0. The germline V gene encodes CDR1 SGHDT and CDR2 YYEEEE. The CDR3 has 13 amino acids. The receptor's source is a man in his sixties with COVID-19, enrolled during active disease. The chain combines TRBV5-6 with TRBJ1-4; 8 bases align to TRBD1. The sample was peripheral blood. CDR3 DNA sequence: TGTGCCAGCAGCTTGGACAGGGGGGAAAAACTGTTTTTT. This sequence encodes CASSLDRGEKLFF.